The 27 T cell receptor beta chains in this list originate from one sample, sequenced in a study of long-term antiretroviral therapy in people with HIV. The assay used was immunoSEQ (version v3.0), run at survey level. Here immunoSEQ multiplex PCR was the method, and the copy in TCRdb shows in-frame clones only, minus some. The sample has about 29,000 clones, roughly 96% seen once. The sample was unsorted PBMCs, taken 5.3 years after starting antiretroviral therapy. These receptors were taken from a man between 25 and 39 years old with HIV.

V gene TRBV7-2 combines with J gene TRBJ1-5, with 11 bases that match TRBD1. Germline V gene data show CDR1 as SGHTA and CDR2 as FQGNSA. V lost 5 bases and J lost 4; bases outside the gene matches: 7. This CDR3 contains 16 residues. CDR3 DNA sequence: TGTGCCAGCAGCACAGGACAGGGGGCAGGGAATCAGCCCCAGCATTTT. Translated: CASSTGQGAGNQPQHF.

CDR3 sequence reads: CASSQDIEGRNQPQHF. For the CDR3, the DNA is TGCGCCAGCAGCCAAGATATAGAAGGGCGGAATCAGCCCCAGCATTTT. The chain links TRBV4-1 to TRBJ1-5; D ambiguous. V was cut by 0 bases and J by 4 bases, with 13 bases left in between. Germline CDR1 MGHRA, CDR2 YSYEKL. The CDR3 runs to 16 residues.

The chain recombines TRBV7-2 with TRBJ1-2, with 7 bases matching TRBD1. From germline, CDR1 is SGHTA and CDR2 FQGNSA. The junction had 14 bases not matched to a gene; V was cut back by 5 bases and J by 2 bases. This CDR3 is built from 17 residues. In nucleotides, the CDR3 is TGTGCCAGCAGCAAAACCGGGACAGAAACTACAAACTATGGCTACACCTTC. Protein product: CASSKTGTETTNYGYTF.

In its sample, this clone was seen once. This chain links TRBV6-5 with TRBJ1-2; D is perhaps TRBD1 (6 bases). CDR3 size: 14 residues. The V end was cut by 0 bases, the J end by 8 bases, with 13 bases between. Germline lookup yields CDR1 MNHEY and CDR2 SVGAGI. The CDR3 sequence is CASSYSAGAVGYTF. CDR3 nucleotides: TGTGCCAGCAGTTACTCGGCAGGGGCTGTGGGCTACACCTTC.

The chain carries TRBV7-9 and TRBJ2-1, with 8 bases matching TRBD2. Germline assignment: CDR1 SEHNR and CDR2 FQNEAQ (reference sequence). Trimming removed 5 bases from V and 5 bases from J; junction bases left unmatched: 8. The CDR3 runs to 15 residues. The CDR3 region has the DNA TGTGCCAGCAGCCCTCAACTAGCGGCCCACAATGAGCAGTTCTTC. This codes for CASSPQLAAHNEQFF.

V and J are TRBV10-2 and TRBJ2-3; D possibly corresponds to TRBD2 (5 bases). Deletions cut 3 bases from V and 5 bases from J, with 12 bases between. The CDR3 extends over 14 amino acids. Germline CDR1 is WSHSY and CDR2 is SAAADI. The CDR3, as DNA: TGCGCCAGCAGTGATCTAGCAGTTAGAGATACGCAGTATTTT. This translates into CASSDLAVRDTQYF.

This chain connects TRBV5-6 to TRBJ2-5, with D maybe TRBD2 (5 bases). Germline V lookup: CDR1 SGHDT, CDR2 YYEEEE. CDR3 length: 16 amino acids. V was trimmed by 4 bases and J by 1 base, leaving 17 bases between them. The CDR3 DNA reads as TGTGCCAGCAGCCCGCCTATGAGGGAACTCCAAGAGACCCAGTACTTC. The encoded protein is CASSPPMRELQETQYF.

This clone was recorded once. The rearrangement joins TRBV5-5 to TRBJ1-4; no reliable D call. In germline, CDR1 is SGHKS, CDR2 YYEKEE (reference sequence). Trimming pared 0 bases from V and 5 bases from J, leaving 11 bases between. This CDR3 spans 15 amino acids. CDR3 DNA sequence: TGTGCCAGCAGCTTGGAATGGGCGGAGAATGAAAAACTGTTTTTT. Protein sequence: CASSLEWAENEKLFF.

The V gene is TRBV4-3, the J gene TRBJ1-1, with no clear D. Trimming shortened V by 0 bases and J by 4 bases, and 9 bases separated the two germline ends. The germline V gene has CDR1 LGHNA and CDR2 YSLEER. The CDR3 sequence is 14 residues long. Written as DNA, the CDR3 is TGCGCCAGCAGCCAAGATTTCCTGGGCACTGAAGCTTTCTTT. Residues: CASSQDFLGTEAFF.

CDR3 coding DNA: TGTGCCAGCAGGGAACTCCCAGGGGATGCCGGGGAGCTGTTTTTT. As protein: CASRELPGDAGELFF. V is TRBV6-1 and J is TRBJ2-2, with a tentative D call TRBD1 (6 bases). With 6 bases removed from V and 6 bases from J, the gap between germline ends came to 17 bases. CDR3 length equals 15 residues. Germline V CDR1 and CDR2: MNHNS, SASEGT.

This chain uses TRBV6-6 with TRBJ1-5; no definite D call. The germline V gene encodes CDR1 MNHNY and CDR2 SVGAGI (reference sequence). Trimming cost V 6 bases and J 1 base, with 4 bases left between them. This CDR3 comprises 12 residues. The CDR3 sequence is CASRRSNQPQHF. The DNA of the CDR3 is TGTGCCAGCAGAAGGAGCAATCAGCCCCAGCATTTT.

V is TRBV11-2 and J is TRBJ1-2, with D unclear. The CDR3 loop spans 16 amino acids. Germline loops: CDR1 SGHAT, CDR2 FQNNGV. Trimming left V 0 bases short and J 2 bases short, with 13 bases between. CDR3 nucleotide sequence: TGTGCCAGCAGCTTAGAATCCGTACTGACGAACTATGGCTACACCTTC. It codes for CASSLESVLTNYGYTF.

This chain uses TRBV4-3 with TRBJ1-2, with 8 nucleotides matching TRBD1. This CDR3 region has 14 residues. Germline CDR1 and CDR2: LGHNA and YSLEER. V shed 1 base, J shed 6 bases, and the junction held 4 bases outside the gene matches. CDR3 amino acids: CASSQAVTGDGYTF. CDR3 nucleotides: TGCGCCAGCAGCCAAGCTGTGACAGGGGATGGCTACACCTTC.

In its sample, this clone was seen once. The rearrangement joins TRBV28 to TRBJ2-1, with D hard to call. The germline CDR1 and CDR2 sequences are MDHEN and SYDVKM. The CDR3 consists of 11 residues. With 7 bases removed from V and 9 bases from J, the gap between germline ends came to 10 bases. CDR3 region: CASTNAGEQFF. CDR3 nucleotides: TGTGCCAGCACCAATGCTGGTGAGCAGTTCTTC.

The J gene is TRBJ2-1, the V gene TRBV25-1; a weak D match, TRBD2 (6 bases). Trimming cost V 10 bases and J 4 bases, with 11 bases left between them. This CDR3 comprises 12 residues. Germline CDR1 and CDR2: MGHDK and SYGVNS. The CDR3 reads CATLGLYNEQFF. Here the CDR3 DNA reads TGTGCCACATTGGGACTTTACAATGAGCAGTTCTTC.

This rearrangement joins TRBV19 to TRBJ2-3; D not certain. The CDR3 sequence is 11 residues long. Germline V gene sequence: CDR1 LNHDA, CDR2 SQIVND (reference sequence). V was clipped by 4 bases and J by 2 bases, with 1 base between them. CDR3 region: CASSNTDTQYF. For the CDR3, the DNA is TGTGCCAGTAGTAACACAGATACGCAGTATTTT.

V is TRBV30 and J is TRBJ1-2; no clear D. The CDR3 spans 13 residues. Germline V CDR1 and CDR2: GTSNPN, SVGIG (reference sequence). V was trimmed by 2 bases and J by 6 bases, leaving 13 bases between them. The CDR3: CAWSWPGSDGYTF. The CDR3 coding sequence is TGTGCCTGGAGTTGGCCGGGTTCGGATGGCTACACCTTC.

The chain couples TRBV7-9 to TRBJ2-2; D might be TRBD2 (6 bases). In germline, CDR1 is SEHNR, CDR2 FQNEAQ (reference sequence). Deletions cut 8 bases from V and 3 bases from J, with 16 bases between. The CDR3 spans 15 residues. This CDR3 is CASLGGPGYTGELFF. CDR3 sequence (DNA): TGTGCCAGCTTGGGAGGTCCCGGATACACCGGGGAGCTGTTTTTT.

The genes are TRBV5-4 and TRBJ1-2; TRBD1 aligns across 7 bases. This CDR3 is built from 13 residues. Germline CDR1 reads SGHNT; CDR2 reads YYREEE (reference sequence). The V segment lost 2 bases and the J segment 4 bases; nucleotides outside the gene matches: 2. CDR3 sequence reads: CASSFRQGYGYTF. CDR3 in DNA: TGTGCCAGCAGCTTCCGACAGGGCTATGGCTACACCTTC.

The chain employs TRBV6-4 and TRBJ2-7, with D possibly TRBD2 on 5 matching bases. V shed 2 bases and J shed 0 bases, with 11 bases lying between them. Germline assignment: CDR1 MRHNA and CDR2 SNTAGT. This CDR3 has 15 amino acids. CDR3 coding DNA: TGTGCCAGCAGTGACGGAGCGGCAAGCTCCTACGAGCAGTACTTC. It is translated as CASSDGAASSYEQYF.

This clone was recorded a few times. The J gene is TRBJ1-2, the V gene TRBV6-1, with 7 positions matching TRBD1. The junction had 10 bases not matched to a gene; V was cut back by 1 base and J by 5 bases. Germline assignment: CDR1 MNHNS and CDR2 SASEGT. The CDR3 contains 16 residues. The DNA for the CDR3 is TGTGCCAGCAGTGAAGACTTCCGACAGGGTGCTTATGGCTACACCTTC. This encodes CASSEDFRQGAYGYTF.

The chain is built from TRBV6-5 and TRBJ1-1, with a possible D match to TRBD1 (5 bases). Germline V lookup: CDR1 MNHEY, CDR2 SVGAGI. Trimming removed 2 bases from V and 1 base from J, with 8 bases in between. This CDR3 region has 14 residues. CDR3 sequence: CASSYRGANTEAFF. The CDR3 DNA follows: TGTGCCAGCAGTTACAGGGGTGCGAACACTGAAGCTTTCTTT.

The chain joins TRBV5-6 to TRBJ2-5; D remains ambiguous. V was trimmed by 0 bases and J by 5 bases, leaving 11 bases between them. The CDR3 consists of 14 residues. From germline, CDR1 is SGHDT and CDR2 YYEEEE. The CDR3 is CASSLAVGPETQYF. The CDR3 DNA is TGTGCCAGCAGCTTGGCTGTCGGACCTGAGACCCAGTACTTC.

The V call is TRBV6-5, the J call TRBJ2-2; possibly TRBD1 for D (6 bases). Germline V CDR1 and CDR2: MNHEY, SVGAGI. This CDR3 spans 16 amino acids. Trimming took off 0 bases at V and 6 bases at J, with 14 bases between the two ends. CDR3 nucleotide sequence: TGTGCCAGCAGTTACTCGACAGGCCCAGACCCCGGGGAGCTGTTTTTT. Its translation: CASSYSTGPDPGELFF.

The CDR3 is CASSIGVLQPQHF. CDR3 coding DNA: TGTGCCAGTAGTATAGGGGTTTTGCAGCCCCAGCATTTT. This rearrangement joins TRBV19 to TRBJ1-5; no clear D. In germline, CDR1 is LNHDA, CDR2 SQIVND (reference sequence). Between the trimmed V and J ends, which lost 1 base and 7 bases, there was a span of 8 bases. The CDR3 contains 13 residues.

The chain has TRBV4-3 and TRBJ2-2, with 7 bases that match TRBD1. V lost 3 bases, J lost 6 bases, and 10 bases stayed unmatched. This CDR3 has 16 residues. Germline CDR1 reads LGHNA; CDR2 reads YSLEER. CDR3 coding DNA: TGCGCCAGCAGCCAGATGACAGGGAGAAACCCCGGGGAGCTGTTTTTT. Encoded protein: CASSQMTGRNPGELFF.

CDR3: CAGIYEQYF. The CDR3 DNA reads TGTGCCGGCATCTACGAGCAGTACTTC. The gene calls are TRBV6-4 and TRBJ2-7; D not certain. The CDR3 is 9 residues long. The V end was cut by 11 bases, the J end by 3 bases, with 5 bases between. Germline V gene data show CDR1 as MRHNA and CDR2 as SNTAGT.